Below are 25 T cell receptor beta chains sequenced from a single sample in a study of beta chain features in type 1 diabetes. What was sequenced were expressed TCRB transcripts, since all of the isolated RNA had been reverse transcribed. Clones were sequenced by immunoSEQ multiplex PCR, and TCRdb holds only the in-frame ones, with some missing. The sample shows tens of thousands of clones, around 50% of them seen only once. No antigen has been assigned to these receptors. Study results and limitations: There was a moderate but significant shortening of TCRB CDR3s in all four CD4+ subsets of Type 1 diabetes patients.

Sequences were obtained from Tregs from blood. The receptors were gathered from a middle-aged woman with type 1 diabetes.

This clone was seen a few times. The CDR3 nucleotides read TGTGCCAGCAACACAGGGTCTGGGGCCAACGTCCTGACTTTC. It specifies CASNTGSGANVLTF. V is TRBV28 and J is TRBJ2-6, with TRBD1 as a possible D gene (6 bases). The CDR3 is 14 residues long. The germline CDR1 and CDR2 sequences are MDHEN and SYDVKM. V dropped 7 bases and J dropped 1 base, with 8 bases sitting between them.

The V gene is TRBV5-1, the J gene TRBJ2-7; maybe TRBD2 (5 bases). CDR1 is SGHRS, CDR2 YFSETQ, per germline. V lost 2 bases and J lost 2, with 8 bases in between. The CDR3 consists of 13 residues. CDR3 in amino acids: CASSFDGTYEQYF. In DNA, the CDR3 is TGCGCCAGCAGCTTCGACGGGACCTACGAGCAGTACTTC.

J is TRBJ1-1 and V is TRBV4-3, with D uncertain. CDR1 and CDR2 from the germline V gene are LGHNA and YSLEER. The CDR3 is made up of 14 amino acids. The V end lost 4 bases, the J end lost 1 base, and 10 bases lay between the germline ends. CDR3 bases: TGCGCCAGCAGCCCCGAGGCGGGGAACACTGAAGCTTTCTTT. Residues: CASSPEAGNTEAFF.

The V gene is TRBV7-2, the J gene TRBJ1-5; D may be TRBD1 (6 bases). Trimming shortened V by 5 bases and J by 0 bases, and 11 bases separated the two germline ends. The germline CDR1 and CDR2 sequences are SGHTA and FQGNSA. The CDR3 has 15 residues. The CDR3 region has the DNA TGTGCCAGCAGCACGGGACATCGTAGCAATCAGCCCCAGCATTTT. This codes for CASSTGHRSNQPQHF.

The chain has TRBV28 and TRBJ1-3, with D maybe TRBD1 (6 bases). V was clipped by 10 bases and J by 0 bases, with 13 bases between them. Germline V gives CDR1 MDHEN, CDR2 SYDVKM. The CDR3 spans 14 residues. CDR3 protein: CATWDTFSGNTIYF. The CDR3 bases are TGTGCCACGTGGGACACCTTCTCTGGAAACACCATATATTTT. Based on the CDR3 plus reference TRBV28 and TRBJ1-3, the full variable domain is DVKVTQSSRYLVKRTGEKVFLECVQDMDHENMFWYRQDPGLGLRLIYFSYDVKMKEKGDIPEGYSVSREKKERFSLILESASTNQTSMYLCATWDTFSGNTIYFGEGSWLTVV.

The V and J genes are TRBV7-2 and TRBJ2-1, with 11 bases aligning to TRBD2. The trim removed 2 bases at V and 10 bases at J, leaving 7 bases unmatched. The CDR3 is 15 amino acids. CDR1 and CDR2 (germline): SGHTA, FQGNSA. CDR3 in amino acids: CASSLMLAGGEEQFF. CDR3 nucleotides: TGTGCCAGCAGCTTAATGCTAGCGGGGGGTGAGGAGCAGTTCTTC.

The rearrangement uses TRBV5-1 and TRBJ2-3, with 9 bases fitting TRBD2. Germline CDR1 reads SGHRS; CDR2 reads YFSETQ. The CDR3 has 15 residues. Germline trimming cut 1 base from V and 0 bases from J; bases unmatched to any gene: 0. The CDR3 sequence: CASSLTSGSTDTQYF. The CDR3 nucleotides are TGCGCCAGCAGCTTGACTAGCGGGAGCACAGATACGCAGTATTTT. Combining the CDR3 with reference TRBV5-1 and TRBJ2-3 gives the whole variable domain KAGVTQTPRYLIKTRGQQVTLSCSPISGHRSVSWYQQTPGQGLQFLFEYFSETQRNKGNFPGRFSGRQFSNSRSEMNVSTLELGDSALYLCASSLTSGSTDTQYFGPGTRLTVL.

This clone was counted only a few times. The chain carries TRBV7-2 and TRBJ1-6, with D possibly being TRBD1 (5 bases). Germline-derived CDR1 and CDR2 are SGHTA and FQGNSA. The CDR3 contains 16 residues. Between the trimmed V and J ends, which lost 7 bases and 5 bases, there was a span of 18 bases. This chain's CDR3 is CASTRWGGVDNSPLHF. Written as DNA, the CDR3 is TGTGCCAGCACTCGGTGGGGGGGGGTGGATAATTCACCCCTCCACTTT.

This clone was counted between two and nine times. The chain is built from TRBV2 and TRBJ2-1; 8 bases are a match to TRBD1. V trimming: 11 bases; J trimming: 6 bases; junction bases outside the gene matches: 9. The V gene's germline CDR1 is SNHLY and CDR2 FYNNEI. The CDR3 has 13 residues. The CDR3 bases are TGTGCCGCTGCATCCGGACAGGGCAATGAGCAGTTCTTC. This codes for CAAASGQGNEQFF.

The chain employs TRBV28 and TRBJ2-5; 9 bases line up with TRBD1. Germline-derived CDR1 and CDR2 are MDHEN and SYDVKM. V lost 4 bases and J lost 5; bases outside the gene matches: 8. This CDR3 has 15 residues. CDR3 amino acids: CASSSPGQGEETQYF. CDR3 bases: TGTGCCAGCAGTTCACCGGGACAGGGAGAGGAGACCCAGTACTTC.

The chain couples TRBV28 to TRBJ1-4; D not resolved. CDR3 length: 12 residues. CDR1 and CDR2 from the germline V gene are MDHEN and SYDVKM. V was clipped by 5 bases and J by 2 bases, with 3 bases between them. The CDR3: CASSTTNEKLFF. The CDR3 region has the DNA TGTGCCAGCAGTACTACTAATGAAAAACTGTTTTTT.

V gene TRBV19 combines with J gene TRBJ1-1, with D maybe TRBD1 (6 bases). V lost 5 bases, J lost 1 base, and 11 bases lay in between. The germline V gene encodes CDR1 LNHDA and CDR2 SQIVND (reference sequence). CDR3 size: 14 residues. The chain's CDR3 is CASSVTGTNTEAFF. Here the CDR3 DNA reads TGTGCCAGTAGTGTCACAGGGACGAACACTGAAGCTTTCTTT.

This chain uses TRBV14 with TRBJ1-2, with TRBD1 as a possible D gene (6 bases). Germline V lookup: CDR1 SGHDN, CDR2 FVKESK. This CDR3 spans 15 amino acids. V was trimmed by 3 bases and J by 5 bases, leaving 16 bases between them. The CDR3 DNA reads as TGTGCCAGCAGCCACCCCGCAGGACAGCCTTATGGCTACACCTTC. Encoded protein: CASSHPAGQPYGYTF.

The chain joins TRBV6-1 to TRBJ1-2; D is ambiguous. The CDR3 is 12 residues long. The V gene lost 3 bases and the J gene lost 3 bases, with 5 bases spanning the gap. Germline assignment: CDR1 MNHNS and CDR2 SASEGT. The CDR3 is CASSESDYGYTF. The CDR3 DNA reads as TGTGCCAGCAGTGAGAGTGACTATGGCTACACCTTC.

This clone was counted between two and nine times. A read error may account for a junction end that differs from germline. CDR3 sequence: CASSQVGGAIGELFF. In DNA form, the CDR3 reads TGCGCCAGCAGCCAAGTAGGAGGAGCGATCGGGGAGCTGTTTTTT. The chain carries TRBV5-4 and TRBJ2-2; possible D gene TRBD2, 5 bases. The CDR3 has 15 amino acids. CDR1 and CDR2 from the germline V gene are SGHNT and YYREEE (reference sequence).

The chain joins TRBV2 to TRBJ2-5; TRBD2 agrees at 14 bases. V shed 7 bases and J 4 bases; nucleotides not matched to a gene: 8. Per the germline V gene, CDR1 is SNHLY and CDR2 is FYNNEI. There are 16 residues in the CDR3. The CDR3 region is CASKGLAGAAGETQYF. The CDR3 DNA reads TGTGCCAGCAAGGGACTAGCGGGAGCGGCGGGAGAGACCCAGTACTTC.

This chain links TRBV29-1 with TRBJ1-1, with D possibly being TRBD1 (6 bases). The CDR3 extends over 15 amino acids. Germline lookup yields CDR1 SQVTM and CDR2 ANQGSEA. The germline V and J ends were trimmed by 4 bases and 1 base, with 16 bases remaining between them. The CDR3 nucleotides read TGCAGCGTTGTGGTGGGGGCAGGGTGGAACACTGAAGCTTTCTTT. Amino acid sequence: CSVVVGAGWNTEAFF.

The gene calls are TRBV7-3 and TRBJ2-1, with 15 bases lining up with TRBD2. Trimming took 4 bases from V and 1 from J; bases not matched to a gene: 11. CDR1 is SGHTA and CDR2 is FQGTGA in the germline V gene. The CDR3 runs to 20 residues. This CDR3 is CASSSLGTSGGPGSYNEQFF. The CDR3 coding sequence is TGTGCCAGCAGCTCCCTGGGGACTAGCGGGGGGCCGGGATCCTACAATGAGCAGTTCTTC. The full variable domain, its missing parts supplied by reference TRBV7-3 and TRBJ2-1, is GAGVSQTPSNKVTEKGKYVELRCDPISGHTALYWYRQSLGQGPEFLIYFQGTGAADDSGLPNDRFFAVRPEGSVSTLKIQRTERGDSAVYLCASSSLGTSGGPGSYNEQFFGPGTRLTVL.

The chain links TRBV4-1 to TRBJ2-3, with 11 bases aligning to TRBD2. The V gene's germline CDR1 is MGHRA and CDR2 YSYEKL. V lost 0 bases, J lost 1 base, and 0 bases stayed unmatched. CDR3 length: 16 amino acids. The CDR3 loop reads CASSQEGLAGTDTQYF. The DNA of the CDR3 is TGCGCCAGCAGCCAAGAGGGACTAGCGGGCACAGATACGCAGTATTTT.

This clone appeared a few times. CDR3 sequence: CASRPDRENADTQYF. The CDR3 region has the DNA TGTGCCAGCAGACCGGACAGGGAGAATGCAGATACGCAGTATTTT. The genes are TRBV7-8 and TRBJ2-3; TRBD1 aligns across 8 bases. V trimming: 6 bases; J trimming: 4 bases; junction bases outside the gene matches: 9. Germline loops: CDR1 SGHVS, CDR2 FQNEAQ. The length of the CDR3 is 15 residues.

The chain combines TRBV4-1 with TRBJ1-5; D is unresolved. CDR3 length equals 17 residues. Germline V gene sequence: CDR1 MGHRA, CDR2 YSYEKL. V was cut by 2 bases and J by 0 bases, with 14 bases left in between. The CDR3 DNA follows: TGCGCCAGCAGCCAACTTGATATGGGCTTTAGCAATCAGCCCCAGCATTTT. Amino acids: CASSQLDMGFSNQPQHF.

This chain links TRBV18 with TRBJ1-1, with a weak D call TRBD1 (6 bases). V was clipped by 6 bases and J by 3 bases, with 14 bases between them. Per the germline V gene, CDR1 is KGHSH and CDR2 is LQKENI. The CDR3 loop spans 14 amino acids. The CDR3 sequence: CASSYTGQYTEAFF. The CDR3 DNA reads TGTGCCAGCTCCTATACTGGACAGTACACTGAAGCTTTCTTT.

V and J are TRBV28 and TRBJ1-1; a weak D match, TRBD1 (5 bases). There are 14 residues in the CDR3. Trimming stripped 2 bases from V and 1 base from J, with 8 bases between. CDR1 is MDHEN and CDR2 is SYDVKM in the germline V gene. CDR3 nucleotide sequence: TGTGCCAGCAGTTTAGGGGGGACGAACACTGAAGCTTTCTTT. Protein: CASSLGGTNTEAFF.

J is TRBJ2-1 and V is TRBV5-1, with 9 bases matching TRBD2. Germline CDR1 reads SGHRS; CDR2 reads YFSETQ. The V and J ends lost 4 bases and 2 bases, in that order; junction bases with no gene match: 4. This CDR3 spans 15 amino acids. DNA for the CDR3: TGCGCCAGCAGCAAGACTAGCGGCACCTACAATGAGCAGTTCTTC. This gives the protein CASSKTSGTYNEQFF.

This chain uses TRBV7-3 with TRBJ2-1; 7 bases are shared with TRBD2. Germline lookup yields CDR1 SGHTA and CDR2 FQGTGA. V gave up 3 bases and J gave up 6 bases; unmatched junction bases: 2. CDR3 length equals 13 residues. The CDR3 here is CASSLWGGNEQFF. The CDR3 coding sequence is TGTGCCAGCAGCTTGTGGGGGGGCAATGAGCAGTTCTTC.